This T cell receptor beta chain was retrieved from a study of CD8 T cells in ankylosing spondylitis. Points from the study as a whole: Blood from ankylosing spondylitis patients appeared to carry a characteristic eight-variant TCR beta motif. Peripheral blood held disease-linked clones only at relatively low frequency, and these were CD8+.

TCRdb fed the 5' RACE reads into MiXCR, producing one record per CDR3 protein. The sample holds a few hundred thousand distinct CDR3 sequences, 7% to 9% seen once. This clonotype showed up just a few times. Its antigen is as yet unknown. Sequenced sample: blood, either unsorted or a sorted T cell fraction (not recorded which). This receptor was identified in a male donor with ankylosing spondylitis.

CDR3 sequence reads: CASGYRGQNTEAFF. CDR3 bases: TGTGCCAGCGGATACAGGGGACAGAACACTGAAGCTTTCTTT. This chain connects TRBV12-3 or TRBV12-4 to TRBJ1-1; 7 bases map to TRBD1. V gave up 8 bases and J gave up 1 base; unmatched junction bases: 7. This CDR3 region has 14 residues.